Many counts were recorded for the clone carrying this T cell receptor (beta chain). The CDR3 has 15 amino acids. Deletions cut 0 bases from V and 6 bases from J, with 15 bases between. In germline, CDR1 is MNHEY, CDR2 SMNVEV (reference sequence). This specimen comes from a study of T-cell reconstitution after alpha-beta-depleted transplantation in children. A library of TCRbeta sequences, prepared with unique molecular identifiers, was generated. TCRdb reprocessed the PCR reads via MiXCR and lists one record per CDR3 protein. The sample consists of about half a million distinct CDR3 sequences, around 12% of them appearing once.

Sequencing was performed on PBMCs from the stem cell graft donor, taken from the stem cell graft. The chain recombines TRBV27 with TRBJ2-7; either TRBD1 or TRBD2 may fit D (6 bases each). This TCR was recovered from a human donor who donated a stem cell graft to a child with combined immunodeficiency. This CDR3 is CASSLSGGRAGEQYF. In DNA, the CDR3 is TGTGCCAGCAGTTTATCTGGGGGGCGGGCGGGCGAGCAGTACTTC.